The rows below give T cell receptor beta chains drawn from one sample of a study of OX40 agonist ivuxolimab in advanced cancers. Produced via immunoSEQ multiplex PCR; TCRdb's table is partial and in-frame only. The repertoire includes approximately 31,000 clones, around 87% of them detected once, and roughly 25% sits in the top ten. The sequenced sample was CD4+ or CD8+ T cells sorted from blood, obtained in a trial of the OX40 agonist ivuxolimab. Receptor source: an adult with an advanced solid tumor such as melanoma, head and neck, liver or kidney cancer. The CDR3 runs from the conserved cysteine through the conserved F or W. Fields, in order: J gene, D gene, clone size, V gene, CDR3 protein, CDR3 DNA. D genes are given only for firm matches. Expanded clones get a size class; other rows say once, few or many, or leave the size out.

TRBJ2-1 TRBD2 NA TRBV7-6 CASSLSLAGRVLEQFF TGTGCCAGCAGCTTAAGTCTAGCGGGGCGAGTCTTGGAGCAGTTCTTC
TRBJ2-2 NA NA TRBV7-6 CASSLEFPGHLNTGELFF TGTGCCAGCAGCTTAGAGTTCCCGGGACACCTTAACACCGGGGAGCTGTTTTTT
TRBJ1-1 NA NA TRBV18 CASSPRSGGRGDTEAFF TGTGCCAGCTCACCACGTTCGGGGGGTAGAGGAGACACTGAAGCTTTCTTT
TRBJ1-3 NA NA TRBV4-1 CASKGLWGNTIYF TGCGCCAGCAAGGGGCTTTGGGGAAACACCATATATTTT
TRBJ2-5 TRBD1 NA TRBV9 CASSVDAVGQGIQETQYF TGTGCCAGCAGCGTAGACGCCGTTGGACAGGGTATTCAAGAGACCCAGTACTTC
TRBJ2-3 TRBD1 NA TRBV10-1 CASSESWTGVSDTQYF TGCGCCAGCAGTGAGTCTTGGACAGGGGTGTCAGATACGCAGTATTTT
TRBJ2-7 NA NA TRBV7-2 CASSRRELGYEQYF TGTGCCAGCAGCCGCAGGGAATTAGGATACGAGCAGTACTTC
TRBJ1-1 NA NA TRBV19 CASSILPTVNTEAFF TGTGCCAGTAGTATTCTTCCGACTGTTAACACTGAAGCTTTCTTT
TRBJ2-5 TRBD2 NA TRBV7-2 CASSPTSGSGETQYF TGTGCCAGCAGCCCTACTAGCGGGAGCGGCGAGACCCAGTACTTC
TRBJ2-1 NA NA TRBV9 CASSVALERPPYNEQFF TGTGCCAGCAGCGTAGCTCTGGAGCGGCCCCCTTACAATGAGCAGTTCTTC
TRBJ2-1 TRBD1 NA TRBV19 CASSTSTGGYNEQFF TGTGCCAGTAGCACCTCGACAGGGGGTTACAATGAGCAGTTCTTC
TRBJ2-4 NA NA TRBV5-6 CASSYGINWAKNIQYF TGTGCCAGCAGCTATGGGATAAACTGGGCCAAAAACATTCAGTACTTC
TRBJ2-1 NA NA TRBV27 CASSSAGTENYNEQFF TGTGCCAGCAGTTCCGCCGGGACTGAGAACTACAATGAGCAGTTCTTC
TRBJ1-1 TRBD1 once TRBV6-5 CASRSDRVGTEAFF TGTGCCAGCAGATCGGACAGGGTTGGCACTGAAGCTTTCTTT
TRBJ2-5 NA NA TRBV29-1 CSVTGNQETQYF TGCAGCGTTACAGGGAACCAAGAGACCCAGTACTTC
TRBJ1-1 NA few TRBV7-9 CASRLMNTEAFF TGTGCCAGCAGGCTCATGAACACTGAAGCTTTCTTT
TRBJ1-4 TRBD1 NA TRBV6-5 CASSPQGAGEKLFF TGTGCCAGCAGTCCGCAGGGGGCTGGTGAAAAACTGTTTTTT
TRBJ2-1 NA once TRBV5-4 CASSLEPSSNEQFF TGTGCCAGCAGCTTGGAGCCTAGCTCCAATGAGCAGTTCTTC